This is a list of T cell receptor beta chains from one sample in a study of Graves' ophthalmopathy and Graves' hyperthyroidism. TCRdb independently ran MiXCR on the multiplex PCR reads; one entry per CDR3 protein. This repertoire shows 600,000 to 700,000 distinct CDR3 sequences, about 41% found once; its top ten account for roughly 3.5%. The material sequenced was peripheral blood. These receptors originate from an adult man with Graves' ophthalmopathy. Both conserved end residues are part of each CDR3. The D gene is left open where the match is weak. Rows give clone size only sometimes, using once, few, many, or a class for an expanded clone.

abundance: .; d_gene: .; v_gene: TRBV12-3/TRBV12-4; j_gene: TRBJ2-7; len: 15; CDR3aa: CASSLTGQQSYEQYF; CDR3nt: TGTGCCAGCAGTTTAACCGGCCAGCAATCCTACGAGCAGTACTTC
abundance: many; d_gene: TRBD1; v_gene: TRBV6-6; j_gene: TRBJ2-7; len: 13; CDR3aa: CASSGQDSYEQYF; CDR3nt: TGTGCCAGCAGCGGACAGGACTCCTACGAGCAGTACTTC
abundance: few; d_gene: .; v_gene: TRBV29-1; j_gene: TRBJ1-2; len: 11; CDR3aa: CSVGGARGYTF; CDR3nt: TGCAGCGTTGGGGGAGCAAGGGGCTACACCTTC
abundance: .; d_gene: .; v_gene: TRBV10-3; j_gene: TRBJ1-1; len: 14; CDR3aa: CAIRSPRAGTEAFF; CDR3nt: TGTGCCATCAGATCTCCGAGGGCGGGCACTGAAGCTTTCTTT
abundance: many; d_gene: .; v_gene: TRBV7-8; j_gene: TRBJ2-5; len: 15; CDR3aa: CASSPWGLVQETQYF; CDR3nt: TGTGCCAGCAGCCCTTGGGGGTTGGTGCAAGAGACCCAGTACTTC
abundance: .; d_gene: .; v_gene: TRBV27; j_gene: TRBJ1-6; len: 12; CDR3aa: CASSLSFGPLHF; CDR3nt: TGTGCCAGCAGTTTATCGTTTGGACCCCTCCACTTT
abundance: .; d_gene: .; v_gene: TRBV25-1; j_gene: TRBJ1-6; len: 16; CDR3aa: CASSARSTGNNSPLHF; CDR3nt: TGTGCCAGCAGTGCTAGATCCACAGGGAACAATTCACCCCTCCACTTT
abundance: .; d_gene: .; v_gene: TRBV5-1; j_gene: TRBJ2-2; len: 14; CDR3aa: CASSFGGNTRELFF; CDR3nt: TGCGCCAGCAGCTTTGGGGGCAACACCAGGGAGCTGTTTTTT
abundance: .; d_gene: TRBD2; v_gene: TRBV14; j_gene: TRBJ2-5; len: 19; CDR3aa: CASSPLGTSGTPHGGTQYF; CDR3nt: TGTGCCAGCAGCCCACTTGGGACTAGCGGGACACCACACGGGGGGACCCAGTACTTC
abundance: many; d_gene: .; v_gene: TRBV15; j_gene: TRBJ2-5; len: 14; CDR3aa: CATSLGQGLETQYF; CDR3nt: TGTGCCACCAGCCTCGGCCAGGGCTTAGAGACCCAGTACTTC
abundance: few; d_gene: TRBD1; v_gene: TRBV11-2; j_gene: TRBJ1-2; len: 15; CDR3aa: CASRRPGQTLYGYTF; CDR3nt: TGTGCCAGCAGGCGTCCGGGACAGACACTCTATGGCTACACCTTC
abundance: .; d_gene: TRBD1; v_gene: TRBV5-1; j_gene: TRBJ2-5; len: 15; CDR3aa: CASTPGTGGRETQYF; CDR3nt: TGCGCCAGCACCCCCGGGACAGGGGGCCGGGAGACCCAGTACTTC
abundance: .; d_gene: .; v_gene: TRBV5-5; j_gene: TRBJ1-6; len: 9; CDR3aa: CVSSPPLHF; CDR3nt: TGTGTCAGCAGCCCCCCCCTCCACTTT
abundance: .; d_gene: .; v_gene: TRBV3-1; j_gene: TRBJ2-5; len: 17; CDR3aa: CASSQDGPNGGTETQDF; CDR3nt: TGTGCCAGCAGCCAAGACGGGCCCAACGGAGGAACGGAGACCCAGGACTTC
abundance: once; d_gene: .; v_gene: TRBV9; j_gene: TRBJ1-4; len: 15; CDR3aa: CASSVEGRVGEKLFF; CDR3nt: TGTGCCAGCAGCGTAGAAGGGCGGGTTGGTGAAAAACTGTTTTTT
abundance: .; d_gene: TRBD1; v_gene: TRBV29-1; j_gene: TRBJ1-2; len: 13; CDR3aa: CSVEDRGRDGYTF; CDR3nt: TGCAGCGTTGAGGACAGGGGGCGGGATGGCTACACCTTC
abundance: .; d_gene: .; v_gene: TRBV10-3; j_gene: TRBJ1-5; len: 14; CDR3aa: CAISGSYSNQPQHF; CDR3nt: TGTGCCATCAGTGGGAGCTATAGCAATCAGCCCCAGCATTTT
abundance: many; d_gene: .; v_gene: TRBV29-1; j_gene: TRBJ2-7; len: 14; CDR3aa: CSVGFRGPSYEQYF; CDR3nt: TGCAGCGTTGGGTTCAGGGGACCTTCCTACGAGCAGTACTTC
abundance: many; d_gene: .; v_gene: TRBV12-3/TRBV12-4; j_gene: TRBJ1-1; len: 12; CDR3aa: CASTSGGPVAFF; CDR3nt: TGTGCCAGCACCTCGGGGGGGCCCGTAGCTTTCTTT
abundance: .; d_gene: .; v_gene: TRBV14; j_gene: TRBJ2-7; len: 12; CDR3aa: CASSQWAHEQYF; CDR3nt: TGTGCCAGCAGCCAATGGGCGCACGAGCAGTACTTC
abundance: .; d_gene: .; v_gene: TRBV7-2; j_gene: TRBJ2-7; len: 14; CDR3aa: CASSFSTTTYEQYF; CDR3nt: TGTGCCAGCAGCTTTTCGACTACAACCTACGAGCAGTACTTC
abundance: few; d_gene: .; v_gene: TRBV5-5; j_gene: TRBJ2-7; len: 15; CDR3aa: CASSTLKGPFYEQYF; CDR3nt: TGTGCCAGCAGTACTCTAAAGGGACCCTTCTACGAGCAGTACTTC
abundance: many; d_gene: .; v_gene: TRBV7-2; j_gene: TRBJ1-5; len: 15; CDR3aa: CASSLSTVSNQSQHF; CDR3nt: TGTGCCAGCAGCTTATCGACAGTTAGCAATCAGTCCCAGCATTTT
abundance: few; d_gene: .; v_gene: TRBV2; j_gene: TRBJ2-2; len: 12; CDR3aa: CASSQRTGELFF; CDR3nt: TGTGCCAGCAGTCAGAGAACCGGGGAGCTGTTTTTT
abundance: few; d_gene: .; v_gene: TRBV9; j_gene: TRBJ2-7; len: 15; CDR3aa: CASSYSGGYSYEQYF; CDR3nt: TGTGCCAGCAGTTATTCGGGCGGCTATTCCTACGAGCAGTACTTC
abundance: many; d_gene: TRBD2; v_gene: TRBV7-9; j_gene: TRBJ2-7; len: 16; CDR3aa: CASSPRLAGLSYEQYF; CDR3nt: TGTGCCAGCAGCCCGCGACTAGCGGGGCTCTCCTACGAGCAGTACTTC
abundance: once; d_gene: .; v_gene: TRBV10-3; j_gene: TRBJ2-6; len: 16; CDR3aa: CASGSIAAAGANVLTF; CDR3nt: TGTGCCTCGGGTTCCATCGCGGCTGCTGGGGCCAACGTCCTGACTTTC
abundance: many; d_gene: .; v_gene: TRBV20-1; j_gene: TRBJ2-7; len: 13; CDR3aa: CSATRGTAYEQYF; CDR3nt: TGCAGTGCTACCCGCGGGACAGCCTACGAGCAGTACTTC
abundance: many; d_gene: .; v_gene: TRBV12-3/TRBV12-4; j_gene: TRBJ1-2; len: 14; CDR3aa: CASSLAHAAGGYTF; CDR3nt: TGTGCCAGCAGTTTAGCGCACGCTGCAGGCGGCTACACCTTC
abundance: .; d_gene: TRBD2; v_gene: TRBV15; j_gene: TRBJ2-7; len: 15; CDR3aa: CATSRGSSGSYGQCF; CDR3nt: TGTGCCACCAGCAGAGGGTCTAGCGGGTCCTACGGGCAGTGCTTC
abundance: .; d_gene: TRBD1; v_gene: TRBV18; j_gene: TRBJ2-5; len: 14; CDR3aa: CASSPDRGGETQCF; CDR3nt: TGTGCCAGCTCACCGGACAGGGGAGGGGAGACCCAGTGCTTC
abundance: many; d_gene: .; v_gene: TRBV2; j_gene: TRBJ2-5; len: 15; CDR3aa: CASSEAGQGRETQYF; CDR3nt: TGTGCCAGCAGTGAAGCAGGGCAGGGCAGGGAGACCCAGTACTTC
abundance: few; d_gene: TRBD1; v_gene: TRBV11-3; j_gene: TRBJ2-7; len: 13; CDR3aa: CASRWTGVLEQYF; CDR3nt: TGTGCCAGCAGATGGACAGGGGTTCTCGAGCAGTACTTC
abundance: many; d_gene: TRBD1; v_gene: TRBV7-2; j_gene: TRBJ2-7; len: 15; CDR3aa: CASSRADRGHRKQYF; CDR3nt: TGTGCCAGCTCGAGGGCAGACAGGGGGCACAGGAAGCAGTACTTC
abundance: .; d_gene: TRBD1; v_gene: TRBV9; j_gene: TRBJ1-2; len: 16; CDR3aa: CASSLRHAGTGNGYTF; CDR3nt: TGTGCCAGCAGCCTAAGGCATGCCGGGACAGGGAATGGCTACACCTTC
abundance: many; d_gene: .; v_gene: TRBV7-9; j_gene: TRBJ1-4; len: 14; CDR3aa: CASSSDRANEKLFF; CDR3nt: TGTGCCAGCAGCTCCGATCGGGCTAATGAAAAACTGTTTTTT
abundance: few; d_gene: .; v_gene: TRBV6-2/TRBV6-3; j_gene: TRBJ1-1; len: 15; CDR3aa: CASSTGPEGGTEAFF; CDR3nt: TGTGCCAGCAGTACGGGTCCCGAGGGCGGCACTGAAGCTTTCTTT
abundance: .; d_gene: .; v_gene: TRBV25-1; j_gene: TRBJ1-5; len: 13; CDR3aa: CASSDLRAETQHF; CDR3nt: TGTGCCAGCAGTGATTTACGGGCAGAGACCCAGCATTTT
abundance: many; d_gene: TRBD2; v_gene: TRBV24-1; j_gene: TRBJ2-2; len: 16; CDR3aa: CATSDLAGVGTGELFF; CDR3nt: TGTGCCACCAGTGATTTGGCGGGAGTGGGTACCGGGGAGCTGTTTTTT
abundance: .; d_gene: TRBD1; v_gene: TRBV5-6; j_gene: TRBJ2-5; len: 16; CDR3aa: CASSLRTGGFREAQYF; CDR3nt: TGTGCCAGCAGCTTGCGGACAGGGGGCTTCCGAGAGGCCCAGTACTTC
abundance: many; d_gene: .; v_gene: TRBV11-3; j_gene: TRBJ1-2; len: 10; CDR3aa: CASSFSGYTF; CDR3nt: TGTGCCAGCAGCTTTAGTGGCTACACCTTC